These 14 T cell receptor beta chains were all obtained from the same sample, sequenced in a study of T cells in Graves' hyperthyroidism and ophthalmopathy. Researchers amplified the TCR beta CDR3 regions from RNA transcripts. First-round RT-PCR of the TCR CDR3 relied on the HTBI primer set. TCRdb re-called the multiplex PCR reads through MiXCR, storing one row per CDR3 protein. The sample includes over 450,000 distinct CDR3 sequences, 15% to 20% of them seen just once. The sequencing sample was made of blood. All receptors come from a woman aged 18-29 years with Graves' ophthalmopathy.

This clonotype came up a few times. The chain joins TRBV15 to TRBJ2-7; weak D call: TRBD1 (5 bases). Germline lookup yields CDR1 LNHNV and CDR2 YYDKDF (reference sequence). This CDR3 region has 15 residues. Trimming cost V 3 bases and J 5 bases, with 17 bases left between them. The CDR3 sequence: CATSSRSRQIDEQYF. Here the CDR3 DNA reads TGTGCCACCAGCAGCAGATCCAGACAGATCGACGAGCAGTACTTC.

For the CDR3, the DNA is TGCGCCAGCAGCTCTACGACGGTGATGAACACTGAAGCTTTCTTT. This translates into CASSSTTVMNTEAFF. The V call is TRBV5-1, the J call TRBJ1-1; D unresolved. V lost 3 bases to trimming and J lost 0 bases, with 12 bases between them. The germline gives CDR1 SGHRS, CDR2 YFSETQ. This CDR3 has 15 amino acids.

There are a few counts of this clonotype. This chain connects TRBV15 to TRBJ2-7; no reliable D call. CDR1 is LNHNV and CDR2 is YYDKDF in the germline V gene (reference sequence). The CDR3 consists of 11 residues. V was trimmed by 3 bases and J by 7 bases, leaving 7 bases between them. The CDR3 DNA is TGTGCCACCAGCAGGGCGGATGAGCAGTACTTC. This codes for CATSRADEQYF. Full variable domain (outside the CDR3, taken from reference TRBV15 and TRBJ2-7): DAMVIQNPRYQVTQFGKPVTLSCSQTLNHNVMYWYQQKSSQAPKLLFHYYDKDFNNEADTPDNFQSRRPNTSFCFLDIRSPGLGDTAMYLCATSRADEQYFGPGTRLTVT.

The chain combines TRBV30 with TRBJ1-1; possible D gene TRBD1, 6 bases. Trimming shortened V by 0 bases and J by 7 bases, and 27 bases separated the two germline ends. The length of the CDR3 is 18 residues. Per germline, CDR1 GTSNPN and CDR2 SVGIG (reference sequence). The CDR3 nucleotides read TGTGCCTGGAGTGTATCCTACAGCGGCTCCGGGACAACAAATGAAGCTTTCTTT. Amino acids: CAWSVSYSGSGTTNEAFF. The full variable domain, its missing parts supplied by reference TRBV30 and TRBJ1-1, is SQTIHQWPATLVQPVGSPLSLECTVEGTSNPNLYWYRQAAGRGLQLLFYSVGIGQISSEVPQNLSASRPQDRQFILSSKKLLLSDSGFYLCAWSVSYSGSGTTNEAFFGQGTRLTVV.

The V and J genes are TRBV12-3 or TRBV12-4 and TRBJ1-2; 9 bases fit TRBD1. CDR3 length: 15 amino acids. Trimming took 5 bases from V and 5 from J; bases not matched to a gene: 9. The CDR3 DNA reads TGTGCCAGCAGTCCCCCGGACAGGGGACTTTATGGCTACACCTTC. It is translated as CASSPPDRGLYGYTF.

There are many counts of this clonotype. This chain connects TRBV28 to TRBJ2-3; 11 positions match TRBD2. CDR3 length: 19 amino acids. CDR1 is MDHEN, CDR2 SYDVKM, per germline. The V segment lost 5 bases and the J segment 7 bases; nucleotides outside the gene matches: 20. CDR3 DNA: TGTGCCAGCAGTCCTCCCCGACCTGAACTAGCGGGAGCCCGCCATACGCAGTATTTT. This sequence encodes CASSPPRPELAGARHTQYF.

Ten or more counts support this clonotype. The rearrangement joins TRBV2 to TRBJ1-2, with TRBD1 as a possible D gene (5 bases). Germline assignment: CDR1 SNHLY and CDR2 FYNNEI. V dropped 1 base and J dropped 4 bases, with 10 bases sitting between them. The CDR3 has 14 residues. CDR3 coding DNA: TGTGCCAGCAGTGAAGTTGGGGCCATCTATGGCTACACCTTC. The encoded protein is CASSEVGAIYGYTF.

This clonotype was counted ten times or more. The chain combines TRBV27 with TRBJ1-5; D might be TRBD1 (5 bases). Germline V CDR1 and CDR2: MNHEY, SMNVEV (reference sequence). The CDR3 spans 16 residues. Trimming took 4 bases from V and 0 from J, leaving 13 bases between them. The CDR3 loop reads CASSSGAVYSNQPQHF. The CDR3 nucleotides are TGTGCCAGCAGTTCCGGGGCAGTTTATAGCAATCAGCCCCAGCATTTT.

This clonotype occurred many times. This chain connects TRBV30 to TRBJ1-2; D uncertain. Per germline, CDR1 GTSNPN and CDR2 SVGIG (reference sequence). Trimming cost V 3 bases and J 8 bases, with 28 bases left between them. The CDR3 has 17 amino acids. This chain's CDR3 is CAWRGLLPNTFNRGYTF. DNA of the CDR3: TGTGCCTGGAGAGGGTTGCTACCGAATACATTCAACCGGGGCTACACCTTC.

This sequence joins TRBV6-1 and TRBJ2-1; the D gene is possibly TRBD1 (5 bases). V shed 8 bases and J shed 4 bases, with 12 bases lying between them. Germline values: CDR1 MNHNS, CDR2 SASEGT. CDR3 size: 13 residues. The CDR3 region is CASGNTGYNEQFF. Written as DNA, the CDR3 is TGTGCCAGCGGGAATACAGGTTACAATGAGCAGTTCTTC.

The rearrangement uses TRBV25-1 and TRBJ2-7; tentatively, D is TRBD1 (6 bases). Looked up from germline, CDR1 is MGHDK and CDR2 is SYGVNS. CDR3 length: 13 residues. Deletions cut 3 bases from V and 0 bases from J, with 6 bases between. CDR3 DNA: TGTGCCAGCAGTGAGGGACACTCCTACGAGCAGTACTTC. Amino acid sequence: CASSEGHSYEQYF.

J is TRBJ2-7 and V is TRBV4-1; tentative D call: TRBD1 (6 bases). The CDR3 contains 16 residues. CDR1 MGHRA and CDR2 YSYEKL come from the germline V gene. V lost 1 base and J 2 bases, leaving 15 bases between the germline ends. The CDR3 DNA is TGCGCCAGCAGCCAAGTTTCGACAGGCACAGCCTACGAGCAGTACTTC. Amino acid sequence: CASSQVSTGTAYEQYF.

The J gene is TRBJ1-2, the V gene TRBV12-3 or TRBV12-4; 7 positions agree with TRBD1. This CDR3 is 15 amino acids long. Trimming cost V 5 bases and J 0 bases; bases outside gene matches: 6. The DNA for the CDR3 is TGTGCCAGCAGTGCCGGGGACAGAACTAACTATGGCTACACCTTC. This gives the protein CASSAGDRTNYGYTF.

This clonotype was recorded many times. A junction end diverges from the germline sequence, so it may reflect a read error. V gene TRBV7-2 combines with J gene TRBJ2-5; D remains unclear. This CDR3 has 11 amino acids. Germline CDR1 SGHTA, CDR2 FQGNSA. This chain's CDR3 is CASSLQKTQYF. The CDR3 coding sequence is TGTGCCAGCAGCCTCCAAAAGACCCAGTACTTC.